This T cell receptor beta chain originates from a study of CD8 T cells in ankylosing spondylitis. Each CDR3 protein is one row after TCRdb ran MiXCR on the 5' RACE reads. The sample consists of 250,000 to 350,000 distinct CDR3 sequences, around 20% of them appearing once. Study findings and constraints: The study identified a TCR beta motif of under ten highly homologous variants that appeared characteristic of ankylosing spondylitis blood. Significant enrichment of disease-linked clones was reported in matched ankylosing spondylitis synovial fluid.

This clonotype was counted at least ten times. Its antigen is not identified. CDR3 size: 18 residues. V dropped 5 bases and J dropped 4; count of bases not matched to a gene: 12. Per germline, CDR1 SGHRS and CDR2 YFSETQ. The specimen was blood, either unsorted or a sorted T cell fraction (not recorded which). This rearrangement joins TRBV5-1 to TRBJ2-1, with 13 positions matching TRBD2. The receptor's source is a male donor with ankylosing spondylitis or in good health (not recorded which). The CDR3 DNA sequence: TGCGCCAGCAGATTTGGACTAGCGGGAGCTGTAGGGTACAATGAGCAGTTCTTC. It specifies CASRFGLAGAVGYNEQFF.